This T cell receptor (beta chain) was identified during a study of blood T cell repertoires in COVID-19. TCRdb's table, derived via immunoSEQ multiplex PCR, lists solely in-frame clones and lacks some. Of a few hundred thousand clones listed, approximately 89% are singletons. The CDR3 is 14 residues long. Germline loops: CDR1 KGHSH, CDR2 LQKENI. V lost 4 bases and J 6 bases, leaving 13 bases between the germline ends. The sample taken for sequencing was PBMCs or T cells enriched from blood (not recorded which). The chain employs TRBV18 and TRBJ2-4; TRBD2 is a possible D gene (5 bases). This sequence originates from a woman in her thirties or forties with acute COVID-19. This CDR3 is CASSLDRAGNIQYF. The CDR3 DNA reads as TGTGCCAGCTCACTGGACCGGGCGGGAAACATTCAGTACTTC.